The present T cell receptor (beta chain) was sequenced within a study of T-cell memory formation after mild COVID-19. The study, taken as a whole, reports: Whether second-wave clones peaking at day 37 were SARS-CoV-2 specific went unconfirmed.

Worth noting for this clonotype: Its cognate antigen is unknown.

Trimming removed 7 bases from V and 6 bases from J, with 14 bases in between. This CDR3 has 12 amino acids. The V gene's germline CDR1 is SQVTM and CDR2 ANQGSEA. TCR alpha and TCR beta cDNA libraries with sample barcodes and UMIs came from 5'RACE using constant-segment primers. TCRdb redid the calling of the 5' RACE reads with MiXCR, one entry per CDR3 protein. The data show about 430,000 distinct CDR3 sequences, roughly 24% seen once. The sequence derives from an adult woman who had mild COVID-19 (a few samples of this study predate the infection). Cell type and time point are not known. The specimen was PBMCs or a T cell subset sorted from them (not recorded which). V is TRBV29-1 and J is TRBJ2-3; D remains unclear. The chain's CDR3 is CSGSGSADTQYF. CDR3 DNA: TGCAGCGGTTCGGGCAGTGCGGATACGCAGTATTTT.